Shown below are 26 T cell receptor beta chains from a single sample sequenced in a study of technical replicates of blood from a handful of donors. Using immunoSEQ multiplex PCR, the repertoire was profiled, and TCRdb retains in-frame clones only, with some absent. The profile shows tens of thousands of clones, approximately 94% of them singletons. The sequencing sample was made of T cells isolated from PBMCs. These receptor sequences come from a human donor in good health.

A single count supports this clone. V is TRBV15 and J is TRBJ2-1, with TRBD2 as a possible D gene (6 bases). The length of the CDR3 is 14 residues. V was pared by 6 bases and J by 8 bases, with 17 bases between. Germline values: CDR1 LNHNV, CDR2 YYDKDF (reference sequence). The CDR3 here is CATRPLAGPHEQFF. CDR3 nucleotide sequence: TGTGCCACCAGGCCCCTGGCGGGGCCCCATGAGCAGTTCTTC.

The chain carries TRBV29-1 and TRBJ2-1, with TRBD2 identical over 9 bases. The CDR3 spans 16 residues. The J segment lost 0 bases and the V segment lost 7 bases, leaving 10 bases of the junction unmatched. In germline, CDR1 is SQVTM, CDR2 ANQGSEA. The DNA of the CDR3 is TGCAGCGCCGACCCCGGGACTAGCCGCTCCTACAATGAGCAGTTCTTC. Translating it yields CSADPGTSRSYNEQFF.

The chain has TRBV30 and TRBJ2-1; no clear D. This CDR3 region has 12 residues. CDR1 is GTSNPN, CDR2 SVGIG, per germline (reference sequence). The germline V and J ends were trimmed by 0 bases and 6 bases, with 6 bases remaining between them. For the CDR3, the DNA is TGTGCCTGGAGTGTACTTAGCAATGAGCAGTTCTTC. As protein: CAWSVLSNEQFF.

The CDR3 protein is CASSLGLSENTGELFF. The DNA of the CDR3 is TGCGCCAGCAGCTTGGGTCTTAGCGAGAACACCGGGGAGCTGTTTTTT. The V and J genes are TRBV5-1 and TRBJ2-2, with a tentative D call TRBD2 (5 bases). Germline V gene lookup returns CDR1 SGHRS and CDR2 YFSETQ. This CDR3 has 16 residues. Trimming stripped 0 bases from V and 1 base from J, with 10 bases between.

This chain links TRBV6-1 with TRBJ2-1, with TRBD2 as a possible D gene (7 bases). The V and J ends lost 3 bases and 7 bases respectively, with 25 bases between them. Per the germline V gene, CDR1 is MNHNS and CDR2 is SASEGT. This CDR3 comprises 18 residues. The DNA of the CDR3 is TGTGCCAGCAGTGAGGGGGGCAGGGGTAAGCGGGAAGTTAATGAGCAGTTCTTC. As protein: CASSEGGRGKREVNEQFF.

This chain uses TRBV16 with TRBJ1-2; no firm D call. From germline, CDR1 is KGHSY and CDR2 FQNENV. The CDR3 spans 15 residues. V was trimmed by 0 bases and J by 6 bases, leaving 14 bases between them. In nucleotides, the CDR3 is TGTGCCAGCAGCCAATCGTTCGGTTGGGGAGATGGCTACACCTTC. Translated: CASSQSFGWGDGYTF.

This chain connects TRBV7-3 to TRBJ1-2; 7 positions match TRBD1. The V gene end was trimmed by 1 base and the J gene end by 8 bases; junction bases not matched to a gene: 7. Germline assignment: CDR1 SGHTA and CDR2 FQGTGA. The CDR3 is 14 amino acids. CDR3 loop: CASSLMEGALGYTF. The CDR3 nucleotides are TGTGCCAGCAGCTTAATGGAGGGGGCGCTGGGCTACACCTTC. Full variable domain (rest looked up from reference TRBV7-3 and TRBJ1-2): GAGVSQTPSNKVTEKGKYVELRCDPISGHTALYWYRQSLGQGPEFLIYFQGTGAADDSGLPNDRFFAVRPEGSVSTLKIQRTERGDSAVYLCASSLMEGALGYTFGSGTRLTVV.

The genes are TRBV27 and TRBJ2-7, with 9 bases lining up with TRBD1. This CDR3 spans 15 amino acids. V gave up 4 bases and J gave up 5 bases; unmatched junction bases: 9. Germline CDR1 MNHEY, CDR2 SMNVEV (reference sequence). CDR3 region: CASSSPGQGKHEQYF. The CDR3 region has the DNA TGTGCCAGCAGTTCCCCGGGACAGGGAAAACACGAGCAGTACTTC.

This sequence joins TRBV19 and TRBJ2-7, with TRBD2 matching over 12 bases. The CDR3 contains 13 residues. Trimming removed 5 bases from V and 10 bases from J; junction bases left unmatched: 6. Germline V lookup: CDR1 LNHDA, CDR2 SQIVND (reference sequence). CDR3 sequence: CASSATTSGSQYF. The CDR3, as DNA: TGTGCCAGTAGTGCGACGACTAGCGGGAGCCAGTACTTC.

The V gene is TRBV28, the J gene TRBJ2-3; D unclear. V lost 5 bases and J 4 bases, leaving 10 bases between the germline ends. The CDR3 is made up of 13 amino acids. Germline V gene lookup returns CDR1 MDHEN and CDR2 SYDVKM. For the CDR3, the DNA is TGTGCCAGCAGTCTGGTACAAGCAGATACGCAGTATTTT. Encoded protein: CASSLVQADTQYF.

The CDR3 DNA reads TGTGCCAGCAGTGGCGGGAGCTACGAGCAGTACTTC. This gives the protein CASSGGSYEQYF. V and J are TRBV2 and TRBJ2-7; 7 bases map to TRBD2. CDR3 length: 12 residues. Losses at the gene ends were 4 bases for V and 3 bases for J; bases not matched to a gene: 0. Germline CDR1 and CDR2: SNHLY and FYNNEI.

The chain joins TRBV9 to TRBJ2-7; 7 bases agree with TRBD1. With V trimmed by 3 bases and J by 4 bases, 10 bases remained unmatched. Looked up from germline, CDR1 is SGDLS and CDR2 is YYNGEE. CDR3 length equals 15 residues. The CDR3 sequence is CASSAALGTEYEQYF. CDR3 in DNA: TGTGCCAGCAGCGCGGCCCTAGGGACAGAGTACGAGCAGTACTTC.

The chain couples TRBV7-6 to TRBJ1-3; TRBD1 agrees at 7 bases. Germline CDR1 reads SGHVS; CDR2 reads FNYEAQ. J was trimmed by 6 bases and V by 5 bases; bases with no gene match: 13. CDR3 size: 16 residues. The CDR3 DNA is TGTGCCAGCAGCCTAGAGAGCACAGGGGAGGCAAACACCATATATTTT. It codes for CASSLESTGEANTIYF.

CDR3: CASSLGQGREETQYF. The CDR3 nucleotides are TGTGCCAGCAGCCTCGGACAGGGGCGGGAAGAGACCCAGTACTTC. The chain employs TRBV11-2 and TRBJ2-5, with 9 positions matching TRBD1. The CDR3 runs 15 residues. The germline gives CDR1 SGHAT, CDR2 FQNNGV. V shed 5 bases and J 3 bases; nucleotides not matched to a gene: 7.

The CDR3 DNA follows: TGCGCCAGCAGCCAAGACAATATTAACAGGGGTAATGAAAAACTGTTTTTT. Encoded protein: CASSQDNINRGNEKLFF. The V and J genes are TRBV4-3 and TRBJ1-4; 7 nucleotides align to TRBD1. V dropped 0 bases and J dropped 4; count of bases not matched to a gene: 8. Germline CDR1 and CDR2: LGHNA and YSLEER. This CDR3 has 17 residues.

The genes are TRBV5-1 and TRBJ2-1; TRBD2 might be the D (5 bases). Between the trimmed V and J ends, which lost 4 bases and 2 bases, there was a span of 16 bases. CDR1 SGHRS and CDR2 YFSETQ come from the germline V gene. CDR3 length: 16 residues. CDR3 sequence (DNA): TGCGCCAGCAGCCCCGTATTAGGAGGAACCTACAATGAGCAGTTCTTC. Protein product: CASSPVLGGTYNEQFF.

V gene TRBV28 combines with J gene TRBJ1-5, with TRBD1 identical over 8 bases. V dropped 6 bases and J dropped 6; count of bases not matched to a gene: 4. CDR3 length: 13 amino acids. The germline gives CDR1 MDHEN, CDR2 SYDVKM. DNA of the CDR3: TGTGCCAGCAGACGGACAGGGAGTCAGCCCCAGCATTTT. Protein: CASRRTGSQPQHF.

CDR3 loop: CASSLTDRAPNEKLFF. For the CDR3, the DNA is TGCGCCAGCAGCTTGACAGACAGGGCGCCTAATGAAAAACTGTTTTTT. The chain recombines TRBV5-1 with TRBJ1-4; 7 bases match TRBD1. Germline CDR1 and CDR2: SGHRS and YFSETQ. CDR3 size: 16 residues. Trimming took 1 base from V and 3 from J; bases not matched to a gene: 6.

The V call is TRBV6-6, the J call TRBJ1-2, with 9 bases aligning to TRBD1. With V trimmed by 5 bases and J by 4 bases, 5 bases remained unmatched. Germline V lookup: CDR1 MNHNY, CDR2 SVGAGI (reference sequence). CDR3 length: 14 amino acids. CDR3 sequence reads: CASSTGGEVYGYTF. CDR3 DNA: TGTGCCAGCAGTACAGGGGGCGAAGTCTATGGCTACACCTTC.

This chain joins TRBV7-9 and TRBJ2-3, with 12 bases matching TRBD2. Germline assignment: CDR1 SEHNR and CDR2 FQNEAQ (reference sequence). The V and J ends lost 5 bases and 0 bases, in that order; junction bases with no gene match: 3. The CDR3 is 16 residues long. CDR3 protein: CASSGTSGLSTDTQYF. CDR3 sequence (DNA): TGTGCCAGCAGCGGGACTAGCGGGTTGAGCACAGATACGCAGTATTTT.

The rearrangement uses TRBV6-1 and TRBJ2-7, with TRBD2 identical over 8 bases. V trimming: 3 bases; J trimming: 0 bases; junction bases outside the gene matches: 7. The CDR3 has 16 amino acids. Germline V gene lookup returns CDR1 MNHNS and CDR2 SASEGT. In nucleotides, the CDR3 is TGTGCCAGCAGTGACCTAAGGCGGGAGGCCTCCTACGAGCAGTACTTC. Protein: CASSDLRREASYEQYF.

The sample holds a few counts of this clone. The chain links TRBV12-2 to TRBJ2-4; the table's TRBD1 call for D was not verified on the DNA. TRBV12-2 is recorded as a pseudogene. The CDR3 sequence is 15 residues long. For the CDR3, the DNA is TGTGCAAGTCGCTTAGGAGGGGGACAGGTCTATATTCAGTACTTC. It codes for CASRLGGGQVYIQYF.

V gene TRBV7-2 combines with J gene TRBJ1-2; TRBD1 matches at 7 bases. CDR3 size: 15 residues. The germline V gene encodes CDR1 SGHTA and CDR2 FQGNSA. Trimming at V came to 6 bases and at J to 0 bases, leaving 7 bases not matched to a gene. The CDR3 DNA is TGTGCCAGCAGACTGACAGGGCAAGCTAACTATGGCTACACCTTC. Its protein product is CASRLTGQANYGYTF.

The rearrangement uses TRBV30 and TRBJ1-2, with D unclear. This CDR3 has 11 residues. Looked up from germline, CDR1 is GTSNPN and CDR2 is SVGIG (reference sequence). V was cut by 4 bases and J by 8 bases, with 11 bases left in between. The CDR3, as DNA: TGTGCCTGGACAGCGGGTCAAGGCTACACCTTC. Its translation is CAWTAGQGYTF.

The V call is TRBV11-2, the J call TRBJ1-2; 9 bases line up with TRBD1. The CDR3 runs 12 residues. CDR1 and CDR2 (germline): SGHAT, FQNNGV. The V segment lost 9 bases and the J segment 7 bases; nucleotides outside the gene matches: 6. CDR3 region: CARSGQGGGYTF. The CDR3 DNA is TGTGCCAGGTCGGGACAGGGTGGTGGCTACACCTTC.

The J gene is TRBJ2-2, the V gene TRBV5-4; 11 bases line up with TRBD1. Germline CDR1 SGHNT, CDR2 YYREEE (reference sequence). The J segment lost 1 base and the V segment lost 4 bases, leaving 9 bases of the junction unmatched. The CDR3 runs 18 residues. The CDR3 region has the DNA TGTGCCAGCAGCACCGGACAGGGGGCATTCCTGAACACCGGGGAGCTGTTTTTT. This sequence encodes CASSTGQGAFLNTGELFF.